A selection of T cell receptor beta chains follows, all from one sample in a study of CD8 T cells in Susac syndrome. TCRdb passed the immunoSEQ multiplex PCR reads through MiXCR, listing each CDR3 protein once. Of 150,000 to 200,000 distinct CDR3 sequences in the sample, about 91% were seen once. The sequenced material came from CD4+ T cells from PBMCs. These receptors all come from a human donor with Susac syndrome. Both conserved end residues are part of each CDR3. The order of the fields is V gene, clone size, D gene, J gene, CDR3 DNA, CDR3 protein. A D gene is named only where the DNA matches it firmly. Size tells how often a clone was seen (once, few, many) or the class of an expanded clone, and some rows leave it out.

TRBV6-6	.	TRBD1	TRBJ2-1	TGTGCCAGCGCCTCCGGGACAGGGGTTAATGAGCAGTTCTTC	CASASGTGVNEQFF
TRBV29-1	.	.	TRBJ1-1	TGCAGCGTTGCGTCCTCGTCGGGGATGAACACTGAAGCTTTCTTT	CSVASSSGMNTEAFF
TRBV7-8	.	.	TRBJ2-7	TGTGCCAGCAGCTCCCCTTTTAGGTCCTACGAGCAGTACTTC	CASSSPFRSYEQYF
TRBV10-3	.	TRBD1	TRBJ1-1	TGTGCCATCAGAGGGACAGGGACCACTGAAGCTTTCTTT	CAIRGTGTTEAFF
TRBV7-2	once	.	TRBJ2-5	TGTGCCAGCAGCCCTTCGAGGGGGGGGGTTGAGACCCAGTACTTC	CASSPSRGGVETQYF
TRBV3-1	.	.	TRBJ2-1	TGTGCCAGCAGCCAAACCGGGACAACCGGCGATGAGCAGTTCTTC	CASSQTGTTGDEQFF
TRBV19	.	.	TRBJ2-1	TGTGCCAGTAGTGTCTCCCGCTCCTACAATGAGCAGTTCTTC	CASSVSRSYNEQFF
TRBV5-6	.	TRBD2	TRBJ2-5	TGTGCCAGCAGCGGCGGGGGACTAGCGGGAGTGGGTGAGACCCAGTACTTC	CASSGGGLAGVGETQYF
TRBV7-9	.	.	TRBJ1-2	TGTGCCAGCAGCCCCCGGGCGAATAAGCTGAACTATGGCTACACCTTC	CASSPRANKLNYGYTF
TRBV12-3/TRBV12-4	.	TRBD1	TRBJ2-1	TGTGCCAGCAGTTTATCGGGACAGACCTTCAATGAGCAGTTCTTC	CASSLSGQTFNEQFF
TRBV9	once	TRBD2	TRBJ2-3	TGTGCCAGCAGCTCCCGAGCGGGGGGGCCGACAGATACGCAGTATTTT	CASSSRAGGPTDTQYF
TRBV7-9	.	TRBD1	TRBJ2-2	TGTGCCAGCAGCTTCCCAGCTGGGACAGCGAACACCGGGGAGCTGTTTTTT	CASSFPAGTANTGELFF
TRBV9	.	.	TRBJ1-6	TGTGCCAGCAGCCTAGGGGCCGCACAGGATGACTTTTATAATTCACCCCTCCACTTT	CASSLGAAQDDFYNSPLHF
TRBV7-9	.	.	TRBJ2-2	TGTGCCAGCAGCTTAGGGGAGGGGGCCACCGGGGAGCTGTTTTTT	CASSLGEGATGELFF
TRBV18	.	TRBD2	TRBJ2-1	TGTGCCAGCTCACTAGCTCCAGGGACTAGCGGATACAATGAGCAGTTCTTC	CASSLAPGTSGYNEQFF
TRBV9	.	.	TRBJ1-1	TGTGCCAGCAGCCTTTACAGGGATTCCACTGAAGCTTTCTTT	CASSLYRDSTEAFF
TRBV3-1	.	TRBD2	TRBJ2-1	TGTGCCAGCAGCCAAGAGGCTAGCGGCCATTCTGTCGTGCAGTTCTTC	CASSQEASGHSVVQFF
TRBV3-1	.	TRBD2	TRBJ2-7	TGTGCCAGCAGCCAGGGACTAGATTACGAGCCGCAGTACTTC	CASSQGLDYEPQYF
TRBV28	.	.	TRBJ2-7	TGTGCCAGCAGTTCTCTAGCCCGGTACGAGCAGTACTTC	CASSSLARYEQYF
TRBV27	.	TRBD2	TRBJ2-3	TGTGCCAGCAGACTTAGCCCGGCCAGCGGGAGAACAGATACGCAGTATTTT	CASRLSPASGRTDTQYF
TRBV7-2	.	.	TRBJ1-2	TGTGCCAGCAGCTTAGAATCAAGCTATGGCTACACCTTC	CASSLESSYGYTF
TRBV7-7	.	TRBD1	TRBJ2-1	TGTGCTAGCAGCTTAGACCAGGGGGCCTACAATGAGCAGTTCTTC	CASSLDQGAYNEQFF
TRBV7-8	.	.	TRBJ2-7	TGTGCCAGCAGCTTTCGGGGACCGTACGAGCAGTACTTC	CASSFRGPYEQYF
TRBV12-3/TRBV12-4	.	TRBD2	TRBJ2-1	TGTGCCAGCAGTTTGAGGGAGGGCCGGGTGAGTGAGCAGTTCTTC	CASSLREGRVSEQFF
TRBV6-5	.	TRBD2	TRBJ2-7	TGTGCCAGCACCTCTAGCGGGAGGGCTCAAAAGCAGTACTTC	CASTSSGRAQKQYF
TRBV5-1	.	TRBD1	TRBJ1-1	TGCGCCAGCAGCCCCACCCTGGCAGGGGGCGCCGAGAACACTGAAGCTTTCTTT	CASSPTLAGGAENTEAFF
TRBV12-3/TRBV12-4	.	.	TRBJ1-5	TGTGCCAGCAGTTCCAAGGGTGATCAGCCCCAGCATTTT	CASSSKGDQPQHF
TRBV3-1	.	.	TRBJ1-1	TGTGCCAGCAGCCAAGAAAGCCGGTTTGAAGCTTTCTTT	CASSQESRFEAFF
TRBV4-1	.	.	TRBJ1-5	TGCGCCAGCAGTCTCCGGGACTATAGCACAGATACGCAGCATTTT	CASSLRDYSTDTQHF
TRBV7-2	.	.	TRBJ1-2	TGTGCCAGCAGCCAGGACAGCTTCTATGGCTACACCTTC	CASSQDSFYGYTF
TRBV4-1	.	TRBD2	TRBJ2-5	TGCGCCAGCAGCCATGCCTCGGGACTAACCAGGGAGACCCAGTACTTC	CASSHASGLTRETQYF
TRBV12-3/TRBV12-4	.	TRBD1	TRBJ1-1	TGTGCCAGCAGTCACGGGGGGACAGGCTCCACTGAAGCTTTCTTT	CASSHGGTGSTEAFF
TRBV20-1	.	.	TRBJ2-1	TGCAGTGCTAGACCCAGCGGGCGGAGATACAATGAGCAGTTCTTC	CSARPSGRRYNEQFF
TRBV7-9	.	.	TRBJ2-6	TGTGCCAGCACCTCCAACGCAGGGGTCGCGAGCTCTGGGGCCAACGTCCTGACTTTC	CASTSNAGVASSGANVLTF
TRBV28	.	.	TRBJ2-7	TGTGCCAGCAGTTGGAACAGCTACGAGCAGTACTTC	CASSWNSYEQYF
TRBV4-2	.	.	TRBJ1-3	TGTGCCAGCAGCCTGTACGGGGACAAATCCTCTGGAAACACCATATATTTT	CASSLYGDKSSGNTIYF
TRBV14	once	.	TRBJ2-4	TGTGCCAGCAGCCAAGTCGGGGGCCTGGCCAAAAACATTCAGTACTTC	CASSQVGGLAKNIQYF
TRBV18	.	TRBD1	TRBJ2-1	TGTGCCAGCTCACCTGGGACAGGGGTGGACAATGAGCAGTTCTTC	CASSPGTGVDNEQFF
TRBV5-1	few	.	TRBJ2-2	TGCGCCAGCAGCTTGTCGGGAGCTAACACCGGGGAGCTGTTTTTT	CASSLSGANTGELFF
TRBV5-4	once	.	TRBJ2-3	TGTGCCAGCAGCTTGTGGGTGGGAGATACGCAGTATTTT	CASSLWVGDTQYF
TRBV7-6	once	.	TRBJ2-2	TGTGCCAGCAGCTTAGTCCAGCGGAACACCGGGGAGCTGTTTTTT	CASSLVQRNTGELFF